These 31 T cell receptor beta chains were sequenced from one sample in a study of monozygotic twins with inflammatory bowel disease. TCRdb re-called the 5' RACE reads; every CDR3 protein appears as one record, without DNA. This sample's table has fewer than 550,000 distinct CDR3 sequences. Material for sequencing was blood. The receptors were gathered from a human donor with ulcerative colitis or Crohn's disease, or a healthy co-twin of an affected twin (not recorded which).

V usage is TRBV3-1 and J usage is TRBJ2-7; without DNA, the TCRdb call of TRBD2 cannot be checked. The CDR3 totals 16 residues. CDR1 is LGHDT, CDR2 YNNKEL, per germline (reference sequence). The CDR3 reads CASSQAGSGSRDEQYF.

The V gene is TRBV5-5, the J gene TRBJ2-5; TCRdb selects TRBD2, and the lack of DNA leaves this call unchecked. This CDR3 region has 15 residues. Per the germline V gene, CDR1 is SGHKS and CDR2 is YYEKEE (reference sequence). CDR3 in amino acids: CASSAPGTTEETQYF.

J is TRBJ2-1 and V is TRBV6-1; there is no DNA to check the TCRdb D call of TRBD2. The CDR3 runs to 15 residues. Looked up from germline, CDR1 is MNHNS and CDR2 is SASEGT. The CDR3 sequence: CASSRLAGGEKEQFF.

The V call is TRBV19, the J call TRBJ2-2; there is no DNA to check the TCRdb D call of TRBD1. CDR3 length: 14 residues. CDR1 is LNHDA and CDR2 is SQIVND in the germline V gene (reference sequence). CDR3 loop: CATTKGANTGELFF.

The gene calls are TRBV20-1 and TRBJ2-5; TCRdb designates TRBD1, a call that cannot be tested without DNA. CDR3 size: 15 residues. The germline gives CDR1 DFQATT, CDR2 SNEGSKA (reference sequence). The CDR3 is CIARAPSVGPGTQYF.

The rearrangement joins TRBV15 to TRBJ2-1; the TRBD2 assignment by TCRdb is unverifiable without DNA. This CDR3 spans 20 amino acids. Germline V gene lookup returns CDR1 LNHNV and CDR2 YYDKDF (reference sequence). CDR3 loop: CATSREAFRSGLSSYNEQFF.

This chain links TRBV20-1 with TRBJ1-5; TCRdb names TRBD1, which stays unverified in the absence of DNA. The CDR3 loop spans 16 amino acids. The V gene's germline CDR1 is DFQATT and CDR2 SNEGSKA (reference sequence). CDR3 loop: CSARDESGASNQPQHF.

The chain carries TRBV4-1 and TRBJ2-7; TCRdb picks TRBD1, but there is no DNA to check that call. Germline lookup yields CDR1 MGHRA and CDR2 YSYEKL. The CDR3 is 16 residues long. CDR3: CASSQEAGADFYEQYF.

The chain recombines TRBV29-1 with TRBJ2-1. Germline CDR1 reads SQVTM; CDR2 reads ANQGSEA. The length of the CDR3 is 13 residues. The chain's CDR3 is CSVRESSYNEQFF.

The chain couples TRBV5-5 to TRBJ2-5. The CDR3 runs to 14 residues. The germline V gene encodes CDR1 SGHKS and CDR2 YYEKEE (reference sequence). The CDR3 sequence: CASSFRGYQETQYF.

The chain joins TRBV12-3 or TRBV12-4 to TRBJ1-1; without DNA, the TCRdb call of TRBD1 cannot be checked. There are 14 residues in the CDR3. Here the CDR3 reads CASSRTGRTNEAFF.

The rearrangement links TRBV2 to TRBJ2-7; the D gene TCRdb calls, TRBD1, cannot be checked with no DNA. This CDR3 has 14 amino acids. CDR1 is SNHLY and CDR2 is FYNNEI in the germline V gene. The chain's CDR3 is CASSGTGADYEQYF.

The V call is TRBV15, the J call TRBJ2-3; TCRdb outputs TRBD1, but without DNA this stays unchecked. The CDR3 runs to 16 residues. The germline CDR1 and CDR2 sequences are LNHNV and YYDKDF (reference sequence). CDR3 sequence: CATSPGRQGGTDTQYF. The full variable domain, rest sourced from reference TRBV15 and TRBJ2-3, is DAMVIQNPRYQVTQFGKPVTLSCSQTLNHNVMYWYQQKSSQAPKLLFHYYDKDFNNEADTPDNFQSRRPNTSFCFLDIRSPGLGDTAMYLCATSPGRQGGTDTQYFGPGTRLTVL.

The V and J genes are TRBV5-1 and TRBJ2-4; TCRdb gives TRBD2 as the D gene, but with no DNA this cannot be confirmed. This CDR3 is built from 14 residues. CDR1 is SGHRS, CDR2 YFSETQ, per germline. The CDR3 region is CASSSRDYTDIQYF.

The rearrangement uses TRBV28 and TRBJ2-3; without DNA, the TCRdb call of TRBD2 cannot be checked. Germline V gene lookup returns CDR1 MDHEN and CDR2 SYDVKM. The CDR3 spans 15 residues. The CDR3 loop reads CASSLLPGATDTQYF. Full variable domain (outside the CDR3, taken from reference TRBV28 and TRBJ2-3): DVKVTQSSRYLVKRTGEKVFLECVQDMDHENMFWYRQDPGLGLRLIYFSYDVKMKEKGDIPEGYSVSREKKERFSLILESASTNQTSMYLCASSLLPGATDTQYFGPGTRLTVL.

V usage is TRBV7-2 and J usage is TRBJ2-7. The CDR3 sequence is 13 residues long. The V gene's germline CDR1 is SGHTA and CDR2 FQGNSA. The CDR3 loop is CASSLHGSYEQYF.

The V and J genes are TRBV5-1 and TRBJ1-5; with no DNA, the TCRdb D assignment of TRBD1 cannot be verified. The CDR3 has 14 residues. The germline V gene has CDR1 SGHRS and CDR2 YFSETQ. The CDR3 protein is CASSLEQGSQPQHF.

CDR3 loop: CSVEDPRLAGGEETQYF. The chain is built from TRBV29-1 and TRBJ2-5; TCRdb designates TRBD2, a call that cannot be tested without DNA. This CDR3 spans 17 amino acids. The germline V gene encodes CDR1 SQVTM and CDR2 ANQGSEA.

This chain connects TRBV2 to TRBJ2-7; the TRBD1 assignment by TCRdb is unverifiable without DNA. This CDR3 contains 14 residues. The germline V gene encodes CDR1 SNHLY and CDR2 FYNNEI. CDR3 sequence: CASSEGAGFHEQYF.

This rearrangement joins TRBV29-1 to TRBJ2-7; no DNA is available, so the TRBD1 call from TCRdb remains unchecked. Germline V gene sequence: CDR1 SQVTM, CDR2 ANQGSEA. CDR3 length: 13 amino acids. This chain's CDR3 is CSVGTDFSYEQYF.

This sequence joins TRBV27 and TRBJ2-2; lacking DNA, the TRBD1 call made by TCRdb goes unchecked. Per the germline V gene, CDR1 is MNHEY and CDR2 is SMNVEV (reference sequence). This CDR3 is 14 amino acids long. CDR3 protein: CASSERGAPGELFF.

The CDR3 protein is CASSHLLEAFF. V and J are TRBV16 and TRBJ1-1. The CDR3 loop spans 11 amino acids. CDR1 KGHSY and CDR2 FQNENV come from the germline V gene. Combining the CDR3 with reference TRBV16 and TRBJ1-1 gives the whole variable domain GEEVAQTPKHLVRGEGQKAKLYCAPIKGHSYVFWYQQVLKNEFKFLISFQNENVFDETGMPKERFSAKCLPNSPCSLEIQATKLEDSAVYFCASSHLLEAFFGQGTRLTVV.

This chain connects TRBV11-2 to TRBJ2-1; TCRdb's D call of TRBD2 is untestable without DNA. CDR3 size: 16 residues. The germline gives CDR1 SGHAT, CDR2 FQNNGV. This CDR3 is CASSPTLAGGYNEQFF. The full variable domain, rest sourced from reference TRBV11-2 and TRBJ2-1, is EAGVAQSPRYKIIEKRQSVAFWCNPISGHATLYWYQQILGQGPKLLIQFQNNGVVDDSQLPKDRFSAERLKGVDSTLKIQPAKLEDSAVYLCASSPTLAGGYNEQFFGPGTRLTVL.

This sequence joins TRBV20-1 and TRBJ2-2; with no DNA, the TCRdb D assignment of TRBD1 cannot be verified. The CDR3 covers 14 residues. Germline V gives CDR1 DFQATT, CDR2 SNEGSKA (reference sequence). This CDR3 is CSARNRAGDGELFF.

This rearrangement joins TRBV12-3 or TRBV12-4 to TRBJ1-4. CDR3 length: 11 residues. The CDR3 loop reads CASSLGEKLFF.

The gene calls are TRBV20-1 and TRBJ2-1. The CDR3 extends over 11 amino acids. Germline CDR1 is DFQATT and CDR2 is SNEGSKA (reference sequence). CDR3: CSAAANNEQFF.

This chain connects TRBV7-2 to TRBJ1-6. CDR3 length equals 15 residues. The germline V gene encodes CDR1 SGHTA and CDR2 FQGNSA. CDR3 in amino acids: CASSLARNVDSPLHF.

The V gene is TRBV3-1, the J gene TRBJ2-7; TCRdb returns TRBD2, unconfirmable since there is no DNA. Looked up from germline, CDR1 is LGHDT and CDR2 is YNNKEL (reference sequence). This CDR3 region has 15 residues. The CDR3 here is CASSLGLAVKYEQYF.

V usage is TRBV20-1 and J usage is TRBJ2-2; the D call of TRBD2 rests on TCRdb alone, since no DNA is present to check it. From germline, CDR1 is DFQATT and CDR2 SNEGSKA (reference sequence). The CDR3 is made up of 15 amino acids. The CDR3 sequence: CSAAGLAGFGGELFF.

The chain couples TRBV2 to TRBJ1-1. CDR1 and CDR2 from the germline V gene are SNHLY and FYNNEI. The CDR3 length is 14 residues. CDR3 loop: CASSEGGLPDRAWF.

The CDR3 loop is CASSPVGKSYEQYF. V usage is TRBV7-9 and J usage is TRBJ2-7. The CDR3 is made up of 14 amino acids. Germline CDR1 SEHNR, CDR2 FQNEAQ (reference sequence).